These 10 T cell receptor beta chains came from one sample sequenced in a study of T cell responses to AZD1222 COVID-19 vaccine listed by TCRdb under 2021. The library was built by means of the immunoSEQ multiplex PCR assay. TCRdb took over this immuneACCESS table, retaining in-frame rearrangements with V and J assigned. Such tables are incomplete; in checked studies, under half of the missing clones stem from an unresolved V gene, and the remainder is unexplained. The sample yields 100,000 to 150,000 clones; roughly 84% were counted once. The ten largest clones capture 9% to 15% of the sample. The intended sense of this specimen's time point label: baseline before first vaccination. The source material was peripheral blood, sampled on day 0 of AZD1222 vaccination. All receptors come from an adult in good health.

This rearrangement joins TRBV3-1 (or the pseudogene TRBV3-2) to TRBJ2-4; no firm D call. This CDR3 is 17 amino acids long. The germline V gene encodes CDR1 LGHDT and CDR2 YNNKEL (reference sequence). The ends were cut back, 3 bases at V and 0 bases at J, with 15 bases in the middle. DNA of the CDR3: TGTGCCAGCAGCCAGATCCAGATTACTCTAGCCAAAAACATTCAGTACTTC. Translating it yields CASSQIQITLAKNIQYF.

The rearrangement uses TRBV18 and TRBJ1-3, with 7 positions matching TRBD1. This CDR3 comprises 20 residues. Germline V gene data show CDR1 as KGHSH and CDR2 as LQKENI. V trimming: 4 bases; J trimming: 0 bases; junction bases outside the gene matches: 18. CDR3 residues: CASSLRLQTGMDSSGNTIYF. The DNA for the CDR3 is TGTGCCAGCTCACTCCGACTCCAGACAGGGATGGACAGCTCTGGAAACACCATATATTTT.

V gene TRBV6-5 combines with J gene TRBJ1-2, with D unresolved. V was shortened by 2 bases and J by 0 bases, with 1 base between the two germline ends. Germline assignment: CDR1 MNHEY and CDR2 SVGAGI. CDR3 length: 12 amino acids. CDR3 sequence reads: CASSYANYGYTF. CDR3 nucleotides: TGTGCCAGCAGTTACGCTAACTATGGCTACACCTTC.

The chain is built from TRBV11-2 and TRBJ2-7, with D hard to call. The V gene lost 2 bases and the J gene lost 5 bases, with 7 bases spanning the gap. The germline gives CDR1 SGHAT, CDR2 FQNNGV. The CDR3 consists of 12 residues. CDR3 nucleotides: TGTGCCAGCAGCTTACCCTGGGACGAGCAGTACTTC. It encodes CASSLPWDEQYF.

The V gene is TRBV4-2, the J gene TRBJ2-5; tentatively, D is TRBD1 (5 bases). V was shortened by 1 base and J by 3 bases, with 12 bases between the two germline ends. The CDR3 spans 15 residues. Looked up from germline, CDR1 is LGHNA and CDR2 is YNFKEQ. This CDR3 reads CASSQVRVGEETQYF. The CDR3 coding sequence is TGTGCCAGCAGCCAAGTCAGGGTGGGTGAAGAGACCCAGTACTTC.

The rearrangement links TRBV5-1 to TRBJ2-7, with D perhaps matching TRBD1 (6 bases). There are 14 residues in the CDR3. V lost 1 base and J 7 bases, leaving 15 bases between the germline ends. Germline V gene sequence: CDR1 SGHRS, CDR2 YFSETQ. CDR3 nucleotide sequence: TGCGCCAGCAGCTTGCACGGGATTCAGGGGGAGCAGTACTTC. Residues: CASSLHGIQGEQYF.

This chain joins TRBV11-2 and TRBJ1-2, with D unresolved. Germline V gives CDR1 SGHAT, CDR2 FQNNGV. The CDR3 has 11 residues. V shed 4 bases and J shed 3 bases, with 3 bases lying between them. CDR3 loop: CASSSHYGYTF. The CDR3 DNA reads TGTGCCAGCAGCTCCCACTATGGCTACACCTTC.

The chain couples TRBV5-4 to TRBJ2-2, with D hard to call. Germline CDR1 reads SGHNT; CDR2 reads YYREEE (reference sequence). This CDR3 is 13 amino acids long. V dropped 7 bases and J dropped 1 base, with 8 bases sitting between them. CDR3 bases: TGTGCCAGCCCGGACGGGAACACCGGGGAGCTGTTTTTT. Protein product: CASPDGNTGELFF.

This rearrangement joins TRBV4-3 to TRBJ1-4, with 7 positions matching TRBD1. The CDR3 consists of 16 residues. From germline, CDR1 is LGHNA and CDR2 YSLEER. V dropped 2 bases and J dropped 6; count of bases not matched to a gene: 9. The CDR3 DNA is TGCGCCAGCAGCCAAAACCGGGACAGATTGTATGAAAAACTGTTTTTT. It specifies CASSQNRDRLYEKLFF.

V usage is TRBV10-3 and J usage is TRBJ1-2; D ambiguous. Per the germline V gene, CDR1 is ENHRY and CDR2 is SYGVKD. This CDR3 region has 14 residues. Trimming left V 0 bases short and J 6 bases short, with 11 bases between. This CDR3 is CAISESIGSDGYTF. CDR3 bases: TGTGCCATCAGTGAGTCGATAGGGTCCGATGGCTACACCTTC.